Reported below is one T cell receptor (beta chain). Its recognized antigen is unknown. The input lacks base qualities; no much larger clone sits a single base away. These data are taken from a study of blood T cell repertoires in COVID-19 (TCRdb year 2020). Describing the broader study: Samples covering the acute and convalescent phases of COVID-19 were provided by collaborators in the United States, Italy and Spain. The prospective study material was composed of cDNA or gDNA derived from T cells, B-cell-depleted T cells, or PBMCs. Subjects who had been exposed to COVID-19, were actively infected with it, or had recovered from it provided the deeply sampled blood TCRbeta repertoires that made up the dataset. A freely available public database, intended as a resource for researchers studying the immune response to SARS-CoV-2, is where the repertoires were released. Samples came from the ongoing ImmuneRACE study (first 160 participants) plus 1,254 subjects from 6 global collaborators. The sample metadata nearly always contained a de-identified subject ID, COVID-19 status, age in years and sex. Where HLA class I and class II types were available, the types were taken from metadata supplied by the sample provider, not from assay-based typing. Study-wide conclusions, independent of this receptor: The quantity of clinical and demographic metadata differed by source and by participant and was supplied without curation.

Whole blood was collected in K2EDTA tubes by collaborating institutions according to the institutions' own protocols. For TCRbeta analysis, collaborators shipped samples in one of three forms: frozen whole blood, isolated PBMCs, or DNA extracted from either of those sample types. The CDR3 starts with the cysteine, ends with the phenylalanine, and has 14 residues. Of all the DNA, just the CDR3 is kept, 42 bases in frame from base 1. Here V drops 7 bases and J drops 4 bases, and the junction holds 8 bases not matched to any gene. CDR1 and CDR2 are read off the germline V gene as SNHLY and FYNNEI. TCRbeta CDR3 regions were amplified from genomic DNA by means of the immunoSEQ Assay, a bias-controlled multiplex PCR. The study's processing was this. The number of nucleated cells in each sample was estimated from the amplification of reference gene primers within the assay. To quantify the absolute abundance of each unique TCRbeta CDR3 rearrangement, sequence reads were collapsed and filtered. For each sample, productive Simpson clonality was calculated as the square root of Simpson's diversity index over productive rearrangements. Here the immuneACCESS table is served through TCRdb, limited to in-frame sequences with V and J called. Missing clones are a known gap in these copies; in checked studies unresolved V genes cover under half, and the rest lacks a known reason. V, J and clone size reflect that table, while D and trimming were determined from the DNA. The sample profile shows some 200,000 clones; almost 85% of them were found once. 6.9% of the sample goes to the ten largest clones.

The chain is made from TRBV2 and TRBJ1-1, and 8 bases in between align with TRBD1. The source material was peripheral blood. The TCR sequence derives from a human donor with acute or convalescent COVID-19. The donor label of this sample is uncertain. The nucleotide sequence is TGTGCCAGCAAAAGGACAGGGAGGGGCACTGAAGCTTTCTTT. Its coded protein is CASKRTGRGTEAFF.